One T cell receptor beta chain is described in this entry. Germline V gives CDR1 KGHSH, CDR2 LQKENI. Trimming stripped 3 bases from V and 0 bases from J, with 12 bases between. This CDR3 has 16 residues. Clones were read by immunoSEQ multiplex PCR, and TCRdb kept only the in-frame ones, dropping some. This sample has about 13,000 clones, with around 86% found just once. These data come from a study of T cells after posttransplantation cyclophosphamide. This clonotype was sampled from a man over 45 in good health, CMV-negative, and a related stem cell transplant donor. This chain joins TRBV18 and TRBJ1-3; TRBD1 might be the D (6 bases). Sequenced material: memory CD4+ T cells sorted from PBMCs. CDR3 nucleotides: TGTGCCAGCTCACCCCCAGGGGCTATCTCTGGAAACACCATATATTTT. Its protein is CASSPPGAISGNTIYF.